This record looks at one T cell receptor (beta chain) sequence and its context. The authors divided CD4+ cells into CD45RA+ naive and CD45RA-negative memory subsets. Deep-level assay runs were performed. TCRdb's copy holds only in-frame clones and misses some; the assay was immunoSEQ multiplex PCR. The sample has 2 million to 3 million clones, approximately 93% seen once. This entry comes from a study of shared clonotypes between healthy human individuals. Whole-study context: The study drew on two women and a few men aged 18 to 49 as donors. CD4 naive and memory got three plates each, CD8 naive two, CD8 memory one.

Material: naive CD4+ T cells from PBMCs. As for subset: CD45RA+ positively selected. The sequence derives from a man aged 18 to 30 in good health. Some clones in this sample may be carry-over from other donors' samples.

The DNA for the CDR3 is TGTGCCAGCAGCCCCGGACAAGAGTACAATGAGCAGTTCTTC. Translating gives CASSPGQEYNEQFF. The rearrangement joins TRBV7-3 to TRBJ2-1, with D possibly TRBD1 on 5 matching bases. The germline V gene has CDR1 SGHTA and CDR2 FQGTGA. This CDR3 region has 14 residues. Between the trimmed V and J ends, which lost 5 bases and 4 bases, there was a span of 12 bases.